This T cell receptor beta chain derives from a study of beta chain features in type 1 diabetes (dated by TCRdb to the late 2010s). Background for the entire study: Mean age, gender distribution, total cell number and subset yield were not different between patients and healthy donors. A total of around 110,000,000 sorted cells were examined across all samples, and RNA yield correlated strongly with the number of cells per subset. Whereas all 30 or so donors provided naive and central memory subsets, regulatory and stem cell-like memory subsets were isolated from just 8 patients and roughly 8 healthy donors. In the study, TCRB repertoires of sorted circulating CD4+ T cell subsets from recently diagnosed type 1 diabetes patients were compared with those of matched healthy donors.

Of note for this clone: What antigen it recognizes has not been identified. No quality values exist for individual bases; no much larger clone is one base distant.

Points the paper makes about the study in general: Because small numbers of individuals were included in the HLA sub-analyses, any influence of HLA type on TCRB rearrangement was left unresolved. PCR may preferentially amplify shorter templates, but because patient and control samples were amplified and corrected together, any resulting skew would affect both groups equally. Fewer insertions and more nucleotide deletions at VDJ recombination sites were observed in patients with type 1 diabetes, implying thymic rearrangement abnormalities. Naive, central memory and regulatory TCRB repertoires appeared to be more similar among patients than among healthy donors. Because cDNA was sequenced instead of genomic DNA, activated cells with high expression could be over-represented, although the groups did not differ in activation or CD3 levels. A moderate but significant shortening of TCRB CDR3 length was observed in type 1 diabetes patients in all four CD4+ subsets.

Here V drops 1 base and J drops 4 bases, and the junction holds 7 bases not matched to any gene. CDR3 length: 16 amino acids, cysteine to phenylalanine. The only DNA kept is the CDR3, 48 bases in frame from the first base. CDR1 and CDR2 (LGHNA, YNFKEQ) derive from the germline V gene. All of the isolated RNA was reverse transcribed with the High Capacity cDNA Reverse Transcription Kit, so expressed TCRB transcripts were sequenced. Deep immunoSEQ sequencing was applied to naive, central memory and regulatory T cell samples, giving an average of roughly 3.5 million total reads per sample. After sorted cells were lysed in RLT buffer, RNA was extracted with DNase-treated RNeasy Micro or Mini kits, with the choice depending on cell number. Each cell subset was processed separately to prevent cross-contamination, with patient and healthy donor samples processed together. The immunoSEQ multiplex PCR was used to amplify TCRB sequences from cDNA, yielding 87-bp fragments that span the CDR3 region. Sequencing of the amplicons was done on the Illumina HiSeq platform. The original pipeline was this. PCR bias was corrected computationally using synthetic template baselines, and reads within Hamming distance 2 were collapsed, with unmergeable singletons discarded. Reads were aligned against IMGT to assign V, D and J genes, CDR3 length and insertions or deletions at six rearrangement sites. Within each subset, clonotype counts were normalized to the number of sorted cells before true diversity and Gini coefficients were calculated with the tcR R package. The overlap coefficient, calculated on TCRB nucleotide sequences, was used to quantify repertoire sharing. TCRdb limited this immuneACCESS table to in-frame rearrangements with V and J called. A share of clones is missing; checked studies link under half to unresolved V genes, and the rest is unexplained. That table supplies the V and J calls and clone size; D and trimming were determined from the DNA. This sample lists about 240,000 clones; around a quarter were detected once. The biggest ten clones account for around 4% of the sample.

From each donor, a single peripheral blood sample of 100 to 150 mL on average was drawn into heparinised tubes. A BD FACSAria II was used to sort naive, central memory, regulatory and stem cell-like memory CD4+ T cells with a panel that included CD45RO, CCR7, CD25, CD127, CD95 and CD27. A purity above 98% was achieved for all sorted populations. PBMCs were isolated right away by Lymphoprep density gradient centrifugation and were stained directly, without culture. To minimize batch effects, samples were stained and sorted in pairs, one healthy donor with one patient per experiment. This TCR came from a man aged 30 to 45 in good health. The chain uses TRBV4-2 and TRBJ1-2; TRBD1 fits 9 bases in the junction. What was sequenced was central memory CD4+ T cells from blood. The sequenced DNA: TGTGCCAGCAGCCAAGCAACTACAGGGGGCGGCTATGGCTACACCTTC. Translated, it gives CASSQATTGGGYGYTF.